These 30 T cell receptor beta chains came from one sample sequenced in a study of cytomegalovirus exposure and HLA in healthy donors. 60 Vbeta and 13 Jbeta primers were used in PCR. The method was immunoSEQ multiplex PCR; TCRdb's version includes in-frame clones alone and lacks a portion of them. The table shows 100,000 to 150,000 clones, with over 70% occurring only once. The sequencing sample was made of PBMCs. The source is a middle-aged woman in good health and CMV-seropositive.

The chain joins TRBV10-2 to TRBJ2-4; D unresolved. From germline, CDR1 is WSHSY and CDR2 SAAADI. Trimming pared 0 bases from V and 0 bases from J, leaving 6 bases between. The CDR3 spans 15 residues. Here the CDR3 reads CASSESVLAKNIQYF. The CDR3 coding sequence is TGCGCCAGCAGTGAGTCGGTACTAGCCAAAAACATTCAGTACTTC.

The chain is built from TRBV2 and TRBJ2-2; 11 bases map to TRBD2. The CDR3 is 17 residues long. Germline trimming cut 6 bases from V and 7 bases from J; bases unmatched to any gene: 13. CDR1 is SNHLY and CDR2 is FYNNEI in the germline V gene. CDR3 DNA sequence: TGTGCCAGCAGCGTATCCGGGACTAGCGGTGGGAGCGGGGAGCTGTTTTTT. Protein sequence: CASSVSGTSGGSGELFF.

V is TRBV9 and J is TRBJ2-5, with D tentatively TRBD1 (5 bases). Trimming shortened V by 3 bases and J by 2 bases, and 17 bases separated the two germline ends. This CDR3 has 16 residues. The V gene's germline CDR1 is SGDLS and CDR2 YYNGEE. CDR3 residues: CASSGTGATKQETQYF. In DNA form, the CDR3 reads TGTGCCAGCAGCGGAACAGGCGCCACAAAACAAGAGACCCAGTACTTC.

The chain uses TRBV21-1 and TRBJ1-2; TRBD1 reflects the table's D call only, with no check against the DNA. TRBV21-1 is a pseudogene. The CDR3 runs to 14 residues. The CDR3 is CASSLRQGARGYTF. The CDR3 DNA is TGTGCCAGCAGCCTGAGACAGGGGGCGAGGGGCTACACCTTC.

V gene TRBV7-8 combines with J gene TRBJ1-2; 9 positions match TRBD1. The V gene end was trimmed by 5 bases and the J gene end by 5 bases; junction bases not matched to a gene: 6. Germline values: CDR1 SGHVS, CDR2 FQNEAQ. The CDR3 sequence is 14 residues long. CDR3 region: CASSGRDREYGYTF. CDR3 sequence (DNA): TGTGCCAGCAGCGGCCGGGACAGGGAGTATGGCTACACCTTC.

This clone has only a few counts. The chain joins TRBV28 to TRBJ1-2; D remains ambiguous. This CDR3 is 13 amino acids long. Trimming took off 3 bases at V and 7 bases at J, with 12 bases between the two ends. Germline CDR1 reads MDHEN; CDR2 reads SYDVKM. The CDR3 loop reads CASSLVEVGGYTF. CDR3 sequence (DNA): TGTGCCAGCAGTTTGGTAGAAGTTGGTGGCTACACCTTC.

The chain joins TRBV7-9 to TRBJ1-2; the D is unclear. The germline V gene encodes CDR1 SEHNR and CDR2 FQNEAQ (reference sequence). The CDR3 runs to 14 residues. Trimming left V 7 bases short and J 3 bases short, with 15 bases between. The CDR3 region has the DNA TGTGCCAGCAACCCGGTGGGCGCCTACTATGGCTACACCTTC. This sequence encodes CASNPVGAYYGYTF.

A few counts support this clone. The chain uses TRBV4-3 and TRBJ1-4; D call uncertain. Germline assignment: CDR1 LGHNA and CDR2 YSLEER. This CDR3 is 12 amino acids long. V was trimmed by 1 base and J by 10 bases, leaving 7 bases between them. The CDR3 is CASSQVGGKLFF. The CDR3 bases are TGCGCCAGCAGCCAAGTAGGCGGAAAACTGTTTTTT.

The chain couples TRBV5-1 to TRBJ2-3; 10 nucleotides agree with TRBD2. The CDR3 has 16 amino acids. V lost 0 bases, J lost 0 bases, and 1 base stayed unmatched. Germline V gene data show CDR1 as SGHRS and CDR2 as YFSETQ. The chain's CDR3 is CASSLGAGGSTDTQYF. The CDR3 region has the DNA TGCGCCAGCAGCTTGGGAGCGGGGGGGAGCACAGATACGCAGTATTTT.

The DNA for the CDR3 is TGTGCCAGCAGCTCTACCGGGACAGGGGTGGCGGATACGCAGTATTTT. This gives the protein CASSSTGTGVADTQYF. The chain carries TRBV11-1 and TRBJ2-3; TRBD1 matches 10 bases. This CDR3 has 16 residues. CDR1 SGHAT and CDR2 FQDESV come from the germline V gene (reference sequence). With 4 bases clipped from V and 6 bases from J, the junction kept 10 bases outside the gene matches.

The V and J genes are TRBV25-1 and TRBJ2-5; the D gene is possibly TRBD1 (5 bases). Trimming took 6 bases from V and 3 from J, leaving 20 bases between them. This CDR3 comprises 16 residues. Germline loops: CDR1 MGHDK, CDR2 SYGVNS. The CDR3 region is CASSRQSEAPEETQYF. The CDR3 DNA follows: TGTGCCAGCAGCAGACAGTCAGAAGCCCCCGAAGAGACCCAGTACTTC.

The chain has TRBV7-2 and TRBJ1-1; possible D gene TRBD1, 6 bases. CDR1 and CDR2 from the germline V gene are SGHTA and FQGNSA. This CDR3 has 13 amino acids. Trimming cost V 3 bases and J 8 bases, with 13 bases left between them. The CDR3 DNA is TGTGCCAGCAGCTTTGAAGAGGGACAAGAAGCTTTCTTT. Translated: CASSFEEGQEAFF.

In its sample, this clone was seen a few times. The rearrangement links TRBV6-1 to TRBJ1-1, with D uncertain. The CDR3 is made up of 13 amino acids. With 10 bases removed from V and 7 bases from J, the gap between germline ends came to 19 bases. CDR1 is MNHNS, CDR2 SASEGT, per germline. The CDR3 loop is CAILSMSGLEAFF. CDR3 nucleotide sequence: TGTGCCATCCTCTCCATGTCAGGCCTTGAAGCTTTCTTT.

The CDR3 bases are TGTGCCAGCAGCTTATTATTTGGTAGCGGTAGCACAGATACGCAGTATTTT. Protein product: CASSLLFGSGSTDTQYF. The chain uses TRBV7-8 and TRBJ2-3, with a tentative D call TRBD2 (6 bases). CDR1 and CDR2 (germline): SGHVS, FQNEAQ. V gave up 2 bases and J gave up 0 bases, with 15 bases separating them. The CDR3 loop spans 17 amino acids.

For the CDR3, the DNA is TGTGCCAGTAGTATCGGGGTCACAGATACGCAGTATTTT. Residues: CASSIGVTDTQYF. The chain has TRBV19 and TRBJ2-3; tentatively, D is TRBD2 (5 bases). This CDR3 is built from 13 residues. The V gene lost 3 bases and the J gene lost 2 bases, with 6 bases spanning the gap. Germline assignment: CDR1 LNHDA and CDR2 SQIVND (reference sequence).

The chain carries TRBV6-5 and TRBJ2-7; a weak D match, TRBD1 (5 bases). Germline-derived CDR1 and CDR2 are MNHEY and SVGAGI. This CDR3 comprises 13 residues. V was clipped by 4 bases and J by 8 bases, with 15 bases between them. The CDR3 sequence: CASSWTGRAQQYF. For the CDR3, the DNA is TGTGCCAGCAGTTGGACCGGCAGGGCGCAGCAGTACTTC.

The genes are TRBV7-6 and TRBJ2-1, with a weak D call TRBD2 (6 bases). This CDR3 has 14 amino acids. Germline loops: CDR1 SGHVS, CDR2 FNYEAQ. The germline V and J ends were trimmed by 3 bases and 0 bases, with 6 bases remaining between them. The CDR3 loop is CASSLGGSYNEQFF. The CDR3 DNA follows: TGTGCCAGCAGCTTGGGGGGCTCCTACAATGAGCAGTTCTTC.

Of note for this clone: An end of the junction does not agree with germline; a read error may underlie this. The CDR3 is CSFEPRARGETQYF. The DNA of the CDR3 is TGCAGCTTTGAACCGCGTGCCCGAGGAGAGACCCAGTACTTC. This chain uses TRBV29-1 with TRBJ2-5; D is unresolved. Germline CDR1 SQVTM, CDR2 ANQGSEA. The CDR3 is made up of 14 amino acids.

Here the CDR3 reads CAISGEGVGGYTF. CDR3 bases: TGTGCCATCAGTGGTGAGGGAGTGGGGGGCTACACCTTC. This rearrangement joins TRBV10-3 to TRBJ1-2; D gene unclear. The CDR3 has 13 amino acids. Trimming took off 4 bases at V and 8 bases at J, with 14 bases between the two ends. Germline V gene sequence: CDR1 ENHRY, CDR2 SYGVKD.

With respect to this clone: The same CDR3 arises from other DNA sequences in this sample as well. The chain has TRBV28 and TRBJ2-7; D is ambiguous. Germline-derived CDR1 and CDR2 are MDHEN and SYDVKM. The CDR3 consists of 13 residues. V dropped 2 bases and J dropped 3 bases, with 8 bases sitting between them. The CDR3 region has the DNA TGTGCCAGCAGTTTAGGGCAGTACTACGAGCAGTACTTC. This sequence encodes CASSLGQYYEQYF. Looking up the rest from reference TRBV28 and TRBJ2-7 gives the full variable domain: DVKVTQSSRYLVKRTGEKVFLECVQDMDHENMFWYRQDPGLGLRLIYFSYDVKMKEKGDIPEGYSVSREKKERFSLILESASTNQTSMYLCASSLGQYYEQYFGPGTRLTVT.

This clone has just a few counts. The V and J genes are TRBV7-9 and TRBJ1-2; no definite D call. Germline loops: CDR1 SEHNR, CDR2 FQNEAQ (reference sequence). Trimming took off 6 bases at V and 7 bases at J, with 12 bases between the two ends. This CDR3 contains 12 residues. DNA for the CDR3: TGTGCCAGCAGGTCCGGGGTAGGTGGCTACACCTTC. Protein sequence: CASRSGVGGYTF.

As for this clone: The junction and the germline gene differ at one end; a read error may be behind it. This sequence joins TRBV7-9 and TRBJ2-1; the match to TRBD1 covers 9 bases. Germline assignment: CDR1 SEHNR and CDR2 FQNEAQ (reference sequence). The length of the CDR3 is 17 residues. In DNA, the CDR3 is TGTTCCAGCAGCTCAGCCCCCGGGACAGGGACCTACAATGAGCAGTTCTTC. Its translation is CSSSSAPGTGTYNEQFF.

In its sample, this clone was seen a few times. The chain is built from TRBV19 and TRBJ1-1; D may be TRBD1 (5 bases). V dropped 1 base and J dropped 6 bases, with 9 bases sitting between them. The CDR3 runs to 13 residues. Germline V lookup: CDR1 LNHDA, CDR2 SQIVND (reference sequence). DNA of the CDR3: TGTGCCAGTAGTATAGCAAGGGGTTCTGAAGCTTTCTTT. Its protein product is CASSIARGSEAFF.

The V and J genes are TRBV5-1 and TRBJ1-1; D is possibly TRBD1 (6 bases). CDR3 length equals 14 residues. Between the trimmed V and J ends, which lost 0 bases and 6 bases, there was a span of 12 bases. CDR1 and CDR2 from the germline V gene are SGHRS and YFSETQ. CDR3 protein: CASSLDTKGAEAFF. In DNA form, the CDR3 reads TGCGCCAGCAGCTTGGATACAAAGGGGGCTGAAGCTTTCTTT.

V usage is TRBV28 and J usage is TRBJ1-2, with 8 bases fitting TRBD1. CDR1 MDHEN and CDR2 SYDVKM come from the germline V gene. The CDR3 totals 13 residues. Unmatched junction bases numbered 8, after V lost 7 bases and J lost 7 bases. The chain's CDR3 is CASTTGGSSGYTF. Here the CDR3 DNA reads TGTGCCAGCACCACAGGGGGTAGTTCTGGCTACACCTTC.

The chain carries TRBV19 and TRBJ1-1; the match to TRBD1 covers 8 bases. The germline V gene encodes CDR1 LNHDA and CDR2 SQIVND (reference sequence). This CDR3 is built from 14 residues. The J segment lost 4 bases and the V segment lost 5 bases, leaving 6 bases of the junction unmatched. The CDR3 sequence: CASSHRGRATEAFF. The CDR3 region has the DNA TGTGCCAGTAGTCACAGGGGGAGGGCCACTGAAGCTTTCTTT.

The chain has TRBV10-1 and TRBJ2-7; 10 bases line up with TRBD2. V dropped 0 bases and J dropped 0; count of bases not matched to a gene: 14. The germline V gene encodes CDR1 WNHNN and CDR2 SYGVQD (reference sequence). CDR3 length: 20 amino acids. CDR3 sequence (DNA): TGCGCCAGCAGTGAGTCGAAGTTTTCCAGCGGGGGGGAGAGCTCCTACGAGCAGTACTTC. Amino acids: CASSESKFSSGGESSYEQYF.

This chain uses TRBV5-6 with TRBJ2-3, with 16 bases lining up with TRBD2. The CDR3 extends over 18 amino acids. V shed 4 bases and J 4 bases; nucleotides not matched to a gene: 9. Germline loops: CDR1 SGHDT, CDR2 YYEEEE. The chain's CDR3 is CASSTGTSGRGLADTQYF. Written as DNA, the CDR3 is TGTGCCAGCAGCACCGGGACTAGCGGGAGGGGTTTAGCAGATACGCAGTATTTT.

This rearrangement joins TRBV7-9 to TRBJ2-1; TRBD2 matches at 11 bases. There are 16 residues in the CDR3. The J segment lost 6 bases and the V segment lost 1 base, leaving 5 bases of the junction unmatched. CDR1 is SEHNR, CDR2 FQNEAQ, per germline (reference sequence). The CDR3 here is CASSLGGSGRANEQFF. CDR3 coding DNA: TGTGCCAGCAGCTTAGGAGGTAGCGGGAGGGCCAATGAGCAGTTCTTC.

The chain joins TRBV28 to TRBJ1-1; the match to TRBD1 covers 8 bases. The germline gives CDR1 MDHEN, CDR2 SYDVKM. V gave up 6 bases and J gave up 3 bases; unmatched junction bases: 9. The CDR3 totals 15 residues. CDR3 sequence: CASSLDRGQYTEAFF. The CDR3 DNA is TGTGCCAGCAGCCTTGACAGGGGCCAATACACTGAAGCTTTCTTT.